This T cell receptor beta chain appears in the sequencing data of a study of blood T cell repertoires in COVID-19. Study-level information: COVID-19 samples, acute and convalescent, were from the United States, Italy and Spain. Nucleic acid was either cDNA or gDNA, and it came from T cells, B-cell-depleted T cells, or PBMCs.

Trimming cost V 2 bases and J 7 bases; bases outside gene matches: 6. The CDR3 runs 17 residues. Germline V gene sequence: CDR1 SGHTA, CDR2 FQGNSA. Per the original methods: Amplification from reference gene primers served as the basis for estimated nucleated cell counts. Only in-frame clones appear in the TCRdb table, and some are missing; sequencing was by immunoSEQ multiplex PCR. V, J and clone size are taken as reported in that table, and D and trimming were inferred from the DNA itself. The repertoire holds roughly 160,000 clones, 65% to 85% seen once, with around 9.9% in the top ten. Sequencing was carried out using peripheral blood. The source is a man between 70 and 80 years old with active or convalescent COVID-19. V usage is TRBV7-2 and J usage is TRBJ1-6, with 12 nucleotides matching TRBD1. The CDR3 DNA reads as TGTGCCAGCAGCTTATTAGGGGACAGGGGGCAAAATTCACCCCTCCACTTT. Residues: CASSLLGDRGQNSPLHF.